This TCR beta chain comes out of a study of blood T cells in healthy people across ages. This clonotype was recorded a few times. As yet, its antigen is unknown. Per the germline V gene, CDR1 is SGHRS and CDR2 is YFSETQ. Deletions cut 2 bases from V and 0 bases from J, with 10 bases between. There are 15 residues in the CDR3. Primers used in a second PCR of roughly 7 to 11 cycles were a sample-barcoded 5' primer and a J-beta primer mix. In TCRdb, the 5' RACE reads were re-called with MiXCR into one record per CDR3 protein. In the table there are about 1.6 million distinct CDR3 sequences, about 35% of which are singletons. Study-level results: Estimates based on one million T cells were treated as lower bounds.

The sequence came from a young woman in good health. This chain uses TRBV5-1 with TRBJ2-3, with TRBD2 as a possible D gene (5 bases). The sample was blood. CDR3 sequence: CASSLERLSTDTQYF. CDR3 nucleotides: TGCGCCAGCAGCTTAGAGCGGCTAAGCACAGATACGCAGTATTTT.